This TCR beta chain was recorded in a study of synovial regulatory T cells in juvenile arthritis. From germline, CDR1 is MNHEY and CDR2 SVGAGI. This CDR3 spans 15 amino acids. DNA is not on record. Using immunoSEQ multiplex PCR, the repertoire was profiled, and TCRdb retains in-frame clones only, with some absent. The sample table sets out roughly 6,400 clones. This rearrangement joins TRBV6-5 to TRBJ2-6; as DNA is missing, the TRBD1 call by TCRdb cannot be tested. This TCR was recovered from a donor younger than 30 with juvenile idiopathic arthritis. The sequencing input was Treg cells from blood. Subset: remaining (HLA-DR-negative) circulating blood Treg cells. The CDR3 spells CASTTASGGANVLTF.